Shown below are 8 T cell receptor beta chains from a single sample sequenced in a study of blood T cells in healthy people across ages. Alongside a J-beta primer mix, a sample-barcoded 5' primer served in a second PCR lasting roughly 6 to 11 cycles. TCRdb recomputed calls from the 5' RACE reads with MiXCR, one row per CDR3 protein. Counted here are 1.5 million to 2 million distinct CDR3 sequences, less than 50% occurring once; the ten biggest clones make up 2.1%. The sequenced material came from blood. The receptor set was obtained from a woman between 40 and 50 years old in good health.

The V gene is TRBV28, the J gene TRBJ2-1, with 16 bases that match TRBD2. CDR3 length: 20 amino acids. Trimming took 5 bases from V and 1 from J; bases not matched to a gene: 11. Per the germline V gene, CDR1 is MDHEN and CDR2 is SYDVKM. The CDR3: CASSAPSGTSGGGSYNEQFF. In DNA, the CDR3 is TGTGCCAGCAGTGCTCCGTCCGGGACTAGCGGGGGGGGGTCCTACAATGAGCAGTTCTTC.

The sample holds one count of this clonotype. The chain combines TRBV12-3 or TRBV12-4 with TRBJ1-2, with D uncertain. Trimming removed 6 bases from V and 7 bases from J, with 18 bases in between. The CDR3 has 14 residues. The CDR3 nucleotides are TGTGCCAGCAGCCTCGGGAGCCCGCTGCGTGGCTACACCTTC. Its protein is CASSLGSPLRGYTF.

This clonotype was found a few times. The chain employs TRBV27 and TRBJ2-5; TRBD1 matches at 8 bases. The J segment lost 1 base and the V segment lost 3 bases, leaving 4 bases of the junction unmatched. The CDR3 consists of 15 residues. The germline V gene encodes CDR1 MNHEY and CDR2 SMNVEV (reference sequence). In DNA form, the CDR3 reads TGTGCCAGCAGTTTGTTCAGGGGGCCCCAAGAGACCCAGTACTTC. Protein sequence: CASSLFRGPQETQYF.

This clonotype was detected only a few times. V is TRBV2 and J is TRBJ2-7, with D perhaps given as TRBD1 or TRBD2 (7 bases each). The CDR3 is made up of 15 amino acids. Germline V gene sequence: CDR1 SNHLY, CDR2 FYNNEI. The V end lost 3 bases, the J end lost 7 bases, and 19 bases lay between the germline ends. CDR3 bases: TGTGCCAGCAGTGACCTTTTGGCAGGGGGGGATGAGCAGTACTTC. This gives the protein CASSDLLAGGDEQYF.

The rearrangement uses TRBV7-2 and TRBJ2-7; D might be TRBD1 or TRBD2, each matching 5 bases. Looked up from germline, CDR1 is SGHTA and CDR2 is FQGNSA. The CDR3 loop spans 15 amino acids. Trimming took off 5 bases at V and 0 bases at J, with 14 bases between the two ends. Here the CDR3 reads CASSRAGTVSYEQYF. The CDR3 DNA follows: TGTGCCAGCAGCCGGGCCGGGACCGTCTCCTACGAGCAGTACTTC.

This clonotype has only a few counts. The chain has TRBV20-1 and TRBJ1-2; 9 bases agree with TRBD1. CDR3 length: 14 residues. The V gene end was trimmed by 6 bases and the J gene end by 5 bases; junction bases not matched to a gene: 10. CDR1 is DFQATT and CDR2 is SNEGSKA in the germline V gene (reference sequence). For the CDR3, the DNA is TGCAGTGCCCCCTCAACGGACAGGGGTTATGGCTACACCTTC. Translated: CSAPSTDRGYGYTF.

This clonotype was counted many times. V is TRBV7-2 and J is TRBJ2-5, with D hard to call. This CDR3 spans 13 amino acids. Germline CDR1 is SGHTA and CDR2 is FQGNSA. V was pared by 6 bases and J by 2 bases, with 10 bases between. Here the CDR3 reads CASSFAAQETQYF. CDR3 coding DNA: TGTGCCAGCAGTTTCGCAGCACAAGAGACCCAGTACTTC.

This clonotype has a handful of counts. The chain couples TRBV6-5 to TRBJ2-1, with 8 bases that match TRBD1. Trimming removed 4 bases from V and 0 bases from J; junction bases left unmatched: 2. Germline CDR1 reads MNHEY; CDR2 reads SVGAGI. The CDR3 is made up of 15 amino acids. CDR3 coding DNA: TGTGCCAGCAGTTGGGACAGGAGCTCCTACAATGAGCAGTTCTTC. Encoded protein: CASSWDRSSYNEQFF.